This T cell receptor (beta chain) was captured by sequencing in a study of tumor and adjacent non-tumor tissue in lung cancer. Overall study context: There were around 11 adenocarcinoma, 2 squamous cell carcinoma and 1 small cell lung cancer cases.

Study results and limitations: Compared with tumor, normal lung showed significantly lower TCR diversity.

As for this clonotype: Its antigen is unidentified.

A modified ARM-PCR protocol with three rounds of nested PCR amplified TCRbeta. TCRdb ran MiXCR on the multiplex PCR reads and lists one entry per CDR3 protein. The sample lists approximately 120,000 distinct CDR3 sequences, 60% to 80% occurring once. The template was RNA from unsorted bulk tissue. CDR1 and CDR2 from the germline V gene are MDHEN and SYDVKM. V trimming: 8 bases; J trimming: 4 bases; junction bases outside the gene matches: 9. The CDR3 totals 15 residues. The chain combines TRBV28 with TRBJ2-1; 9 nucleotides align to TRBD1. This sequence was found in a woman aged 55-69 years with non-small cell lung cancer. The source material was lung tumor tissue. CDR3 bases: TGTGCCAGCCGTACAGGGGGCATGAAATACAATGAGCAGTTCTTC. It translates to CASRTGGMKYNEQFF.